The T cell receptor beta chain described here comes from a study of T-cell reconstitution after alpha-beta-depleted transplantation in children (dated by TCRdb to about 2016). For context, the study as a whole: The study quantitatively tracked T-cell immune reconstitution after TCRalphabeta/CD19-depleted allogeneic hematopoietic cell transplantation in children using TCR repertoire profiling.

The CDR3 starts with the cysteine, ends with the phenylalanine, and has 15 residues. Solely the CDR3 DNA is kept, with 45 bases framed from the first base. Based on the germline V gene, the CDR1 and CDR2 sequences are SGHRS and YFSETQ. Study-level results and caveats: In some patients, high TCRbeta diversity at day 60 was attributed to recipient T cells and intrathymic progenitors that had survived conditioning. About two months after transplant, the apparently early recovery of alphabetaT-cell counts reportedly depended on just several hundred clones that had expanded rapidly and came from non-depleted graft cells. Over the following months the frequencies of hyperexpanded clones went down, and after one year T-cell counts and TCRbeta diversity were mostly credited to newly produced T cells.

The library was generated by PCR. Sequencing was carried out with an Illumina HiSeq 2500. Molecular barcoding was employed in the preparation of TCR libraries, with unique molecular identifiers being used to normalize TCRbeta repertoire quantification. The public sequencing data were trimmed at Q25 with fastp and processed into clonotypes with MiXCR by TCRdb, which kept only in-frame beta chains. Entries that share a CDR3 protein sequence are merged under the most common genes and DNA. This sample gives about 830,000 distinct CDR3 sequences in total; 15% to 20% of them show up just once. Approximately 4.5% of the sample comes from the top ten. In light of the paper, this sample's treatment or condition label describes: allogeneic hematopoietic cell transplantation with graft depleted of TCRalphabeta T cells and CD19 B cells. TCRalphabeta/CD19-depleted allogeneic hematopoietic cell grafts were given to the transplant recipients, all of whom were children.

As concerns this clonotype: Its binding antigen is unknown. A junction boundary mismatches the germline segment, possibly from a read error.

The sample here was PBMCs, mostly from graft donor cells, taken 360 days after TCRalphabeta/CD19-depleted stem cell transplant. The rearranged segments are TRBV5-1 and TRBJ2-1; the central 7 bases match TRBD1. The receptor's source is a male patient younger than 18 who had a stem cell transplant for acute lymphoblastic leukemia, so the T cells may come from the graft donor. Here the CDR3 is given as CASSLETGYYHEQFF. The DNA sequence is TGCGCCAGCAGCCTCGAGACAGGGTACTACCATGAGCAGTTCTTC.